These 31 T cell receptor beta chains came from one sample sequenced in a study of T cell changes during pregnancy in multiple sclerosis. This table comes from immunoSEQ multiplex PCR, and its TCRdb copy is limited to in-frame clones, with some not included. The sample holds 85,000 to 130,000 clones, 94% seen once. The input for sequencing was peripheral blood, taken before pregnancy. These receptors all stem from a female donor with multiple sclerosis, enrolled in a pregnancy study.

V usage is TRBV5-1 and J usage is TRBJ2-2; 10 bases are a match to TRBD2. This CDR3 has 18 amino acids. Trimming cost V 4 bases and J 3 bases; bases outside gene matches: 12. CDR1 SGHRS and CDR2 YFSETQ come from the germline V gene. The CDR3 DNA is TGCGCCAGCAGCGAAGGATTACTAGCGGGAAGGGACACCGGGGAGCTGTTTTTT. Its protein product is CASSEGLLAGRDTGELFF.

The V gene is TRBV7-8, the J gene TRBJ2-3, with D possibly being TRBD2 (6 bases). The CDR3 is 13 residues long. The germline gives CDR1 SGHVS, CDR2 FQNEAQ. The V end was cut by 7 bases, the J end by 5 bases, with 13 bases between. The CDR3 spells CASMGRPGDTQYF. DNA of the CDR3: TGTGCCAGCATGGGGAGGCCCGGAGATACGCAGTATTTT. Complete variable domain (other parts from reference TRBV7-8 and TRBJ2-3): GAGVSQSPRYKVAKRGQDVALRCDPISGHVSLFWYQQALGQGPEFLTYFQNEAQLDKSGLPSDRFFAERPEGSVSTLKIQRTQQEDSAVYLCASMGRPGDTQYFGPGTRLTVL.

The rearrangement links TRBV7-6 to TRBJ1-1, with D maybe TRBD1 (5 bases). CDR3 length: 15 residues. Trimming removed 0 bases from V and 0 bases from J, with 8 bases in between. Germline V gene lookup returns CDR1 SGHVS and CDR2 FNYEAQ. The CDR3 nucleotides read TGTGCCAGCAGCTTAGCCGGGGGGATGAACACTGAAGCTTTCTTT. Its protein is CASSLAGGMNTEAFF. Full variable domain (outside the CDR3, taken from reference TRBV7-6 and TRBJ1-1): GAGVSQSPRYKVTKRGQDVALRCDPISGHVSLYWYRQALGQGPEFLTYFNYEAQQDKSGLPNDRFSAERPEGSISTLTIQRTEQRDSAMYRCASSLAGGMNTEAFFGQGTRLTVV.

In its sample, this clone was seen once. The chain combines TRBV5-6 with TRBJ2-7, with 10 nucleotides matching TRBD1. The germline V gene encodes CDR1 SGHDT and CDR2 YYEEEE. The length of the CDR3 is 12 residues. V shed 2 bases, J shed 12 bases, and the junction held 5 bases outside the gene matches. The CDR3 is CASSLDRGRLYF. The CDR3 coding sequence is TGTGCCAGCAGCTTAGACAGGGGGCGTTTGTACTTC.

This clone turned up a few times. An end of the junction does not agree with germline; a read error may underlie this. This chain joins TRBV2 and TRBJ2-3; D gene uncertain. The CDR3 has 14 residues. Germline V gives CDR1 SNHLY, CDR2 FYNNEI. In nucleotides, the CDR3 is TGTGCCAGCAGTGAGCTGCTTAGCAAAGATACGCAGTATTTT. This gives the protein CASSELLSKDTQYF.

The V call is TRBV6-5, the J call TRBJ1-2; D is unresolved. V was shortened by 2 bases and J by 2 bases, with 12 bases between the two germline ends. Germline CDR1 reads MNHEY; CDR2 reads SVGAGI. The CDR3 extends over 15 amino acids. Here the CDR3 reads CASSYRFDWNYGYTF. For the CDR3, the DNA is TGTGCCAGCAGTTACCGCTTCGACTGGAACTATGGCTACACCTTC.

A few counts support this clone. The chain joins TRBV7-9 to TRBJ1-3; D gene uncertain. Per germline, CDR1 SEHNR and CDR2 FQNEAQ (reference sequence). The CDR3 runs 13 residues. Trimming took off 0 bases at V and 6 bases at J, with 6 bases between the two ends. The CDR3 DNA is TGTGCCAGCAGCTTAGCGGCCACAAACACCATATATTTT. Translation: CASSLAATNTIYF.

The chain employs TRBV5-4 and TRBJ1-2; D is undetermined. Germline-derived CDR1 and CDR2 are SGHNT and YYREEE (reference sequence). CDR3 length equals 13 residues. Trimming pared 0 bases from V and 5 bases from J, leaving 8 bases between. For the CDR3, the DNA is TGTGCCAGCAGCTTGGAGGGAGCTTATGGCTACACCTTC. Protein product: CASSLEGAYGYTF.

This clone was counted a few times. The V gene is TRBV7-8, the J gene TRBJ2-4; tentative D call: TRBD2 (5 bases). The CDR3 extends over 16 amino acids. Trimming took off 7 bases at V and 7 bases at J, with 23 bases between the two ends. Germline CDR1 reads SGHVS; CDR2 reads FQNEAQ. CDR3 loop: CASTLARRGALNIQYF. In DNA, the CDR3 is TGTGCCAGCACCCTAGCCCGGAGAGGAGCCCTGAACATTCAGTACTTC.

The V call is TRBV27, the J call TRBJ2-2; D remains unclear. V lost 5 bases, J lost 6 bases, and 13 bases lay in between. Germline V gene lookup returns CDR1 MNHEY and CDR2 SMNVEV (reference sequence). The CDR3 is made up of 14 amino acids. The CDR3 region is CASSLIISSGELFF. The CDR3 DNA reads TGTGCCAGCAGTCTTATCATCAGTTCCGGGGAGCTGTTTTTT.

The V and J genes are TRBV7-2 and TRBJ2-7; 14 bases line up with TRBD2. V gave up 5 bases and J gave up 7 bases; unmatched junction bases: 16. Germline assignment: CDR1 SGHTA and CDR2 FQGNSA. This CDR3 has 18 amino acids. CDR3 coding DNA: TGTGCCAGCAGCCCCATATGGGTCCCGGGACTAGCGGGAGTTGAGCAGTACTTC. Translating it yields CASSPIWVPGLAGVEQYF.

CDR3 sequence (DNA): TGTGCCACCACCCCGGGGGTAAGCTACGAGCAGTACTTC. Amino acid sequence: CATTPGVSYEQYF. The V call is TRBV6-5, the J call TRBJ2-7, with D perhaps TRBD2 (6 bases). The CDR3 extends over 13 amino acids. Trimming stripped 10 bases from V and 3 bases from J, with 16 bases between. Germline-derived CDR1 and CDR2 are MNHEY and SVGAGI.

The chain recombines TRBV5-1 with TRBJ2-7, with D possibly being TRBD2 (5 bases). Germline V gene lookup returns CDR1 SGHRS and CDR2 YFSETQ. This CDR3 is 15 amino acids long. V was trimmed by 0 bases and J by 3 bases, leaving 13 bases between them. In DNA form, the CDR3 reads TGCGCCAGCAGCTTGGAAGGCGGGCAGAACTACGAGCAGTACTTC. Protein product: CASSLEGGQNYEQYF.

The V and J genes are TRBV4-3 and TRBJ2-7; D call uncertain. V lost 4 bases, J lost 2 bases, and 12 bases lay in between. This CDR3 has 14 amino acids. The germline CDR1 and CDR2 sequences are LGHNA and YSLEER. For the CDR3, the DNA is TGCGCCAGCAGCCCCGAATTACGGGCCTACGAGCAGTACTTC. Protein product: CASSPELRAYEQYF.

The V and J genes are TRBV12-5 and TRBJ1-3, with TRBD1 matching over 7 bases. The CDR3 loop spans 16 amino acids. Losses at the gene ends were 4 bases for V and 3 bases for J; bases not matched to a gene: 9. Looked up from germline, CDR1 is LGHNT and CDR2 is FRNRAP. In nucleotides, the CDR3 is TGTGCTAGTGGTTCGATCCTTACAGGGGTTGGAAACACCATATATTTT. Translating it yields CASGSILTGVGNTIYF.

The V gene is TRBV5-1, the J gene TRBJ2-7; 7 nucleotides line up with TRBD2. This CDR3 region has 13 residues. Germline lookup yields CDR1 SGHRS and CDR2 YFSETQ. V lost 4 bases to trimming and J lost 4 bases; unmatched junction nucleotides: 5. The CDR3: CASSVEGLYEQYF. CDR3 nucleotide sequence: TGCGCCAGCAGCGTCGAGGGACTATACGAGCAGTACTTC.

The rearrangement joins TRBV6-5 to TRBJ2-7; 7 nucleotides match TRBD2. The CDR3 contains 13 residues. Germline CDR1 MNHEY, CDR2 SVGAGI. The ends lost 2 bases at V and 6 bases at J; junction bases unmatched: 4. In nucleotides, the CDR3 is TGTGCCAGCAGTTACGGGGGGGATTCCGAGCAGTACTTC. It yields the protein CASSYGGDSEQYF.

The chain recombines TRBV7-9 with TRBJ2-5, with 7 bases aligning to TRBD1. The J segment lost 4 bases and the V segment lost 2 bases, leaving 13 bases of the junction unmatched. Germline assignment: CDR1 SEHNR and CDR2 FQNEAQ (reference sequence). The CDR3 length is 17 residues. This CDR3 is CASSLSLGQSRGETQYF. For the CDR3, the DNA is TGTGCCAGCAGCTTAAGTTTGGGACAGAGCCGCGGAGAGACCCAGTACTTC.

The chain combines TRBV5-1 with TRBJ2-1; a weak D match, TRBD1 (5 bases). CDR3 length: 15 amino acids. Looked up from germline, CDR1 is SGHRS and CDR2 is YFSETQ. V was cut by 1 base and J by 2 bases, with 10 bases left in between. CDR3 sequence reads: CASSLRGVTYNEQFF. In nucleotides, the CDR3 is TGCGCCAGCAGCTTGAGGGGCGTGACCTACAATGAGCAGTTCTTC.

The chain couples TRBV21-1 to TRBJ1-2; TRBD1 is the table's D call, not checked against the DNA. TRBV21-1 is a known pseudogene. The CDR3 extends over 14 amino acids. The CDR3 DNA is TGTGCCAGCAGCAACCCAGGGGGCGAAGATGGCTACACCTTC. It codes for CASSNPGGEDGYTF.

The rearrangement uses TRBV11-3 and TRBJ2-1; D possibly corresponds to TRBD2 (5 bases). There are 18 residues in the CDR3. Germline loops: CDR1 SGHNT, CDR2 YENEEA. Trimming stripped 0 bases from V and 0 bases from J, with 15 bases between. CDR3 sequence: CASSLDLGMGSSYNEQFF. The CDR3 DNA follows: TGTGCCAGCAGCTTAGATCTGGGGATGGGGAGCTCCTACAATGAGCAGTTCTTC.

This rearrangement joins TRBV7-6 to TRBJ2-1, with 7 bases lining up with TRBD2. V was pared by 1 base and J by 2 bases, with 11 bases of the junction left unmatched. This CDR3 is built from 18 residues. Germline V gene lookup returns CDR1 SGHVS and CDR2 FNYEAQ. The CDR3 loop is CASSLEAWAGAPYNEQFF. In DNA form, the CDR3 reads TGTGCCAGCAGCTTAGAGGCATGGGCGGGAGCGCCCTACAATGAGCAGTTCTTC.

This clone has only one observation. The chain employs TRBV4-1 and TRBJ2-1, with 7 bases that match TRBD1. Per the germline V gene, CDR1 is MGHRA and CDR2 is YSYEKL. Trimming removed 0 bases from V and 0 bases from J; junction bases left unmatched: 2. The CDR3 is 16 residues long. The CDR3 DNA reads TGCGCCAGCAGCCAAGAAGGGGACAGCTCCTACAATGAGCAGTTCTTC. Its translation: CASSQEGDSSYNEQFF.

The J gene is TRBJ2-3, the V gene TRBV2; 7 bases align to TRBD1. The V segment lost 3 bases and the J segment 1 base; nucleotides outside the gene matches: 7. The CDR3 has 16 residues. The germline V gene has CDR1 SNHLY and CDR2 FYNNEI. CDR3 in amino acids: CASSEYRGPGTDTQYF. The CDR3 nucleotides read TGTGCCAGCAGTGAGTACAGGGGCCCTGGCACAGATACGCAGTATTTT.

The gene calls are TRBV27 and TRBJ2-2; 9 nucleotides agree with TRBD1. Germline CDR1 reads MNHEY; CDR2 reads SMNVEV (reference sequence). The CDR3 has 16 residues. The V segment lost 7 bases and the J segment 4 bases; nucleotides outside the gene matches: 10. DNA for the CDR3: TGTGCCAGCACACGCGGGACAGGGCCAACCACCGGGGAGCTGTTTTTT. It encodes CASTRGTGPTTGELFF.

This chain connects TRBV12-5 to TRBJ2-1; D possibly corresponds to TRBD1 (7 bases). CDR1 and CDR2 (germline): LGHNT, FRNRAP. With 5 bases removed from V and 1 base from J, the gap between germline ends came to 12 bases. This CDR3 region has 15 residues. The CDR3 loop is CASGRAGQSYNEQFF. The CDR3 region has the DNA TGTGCTAGTGGTCGCGCGGGACAGTCCTACAATGAGCAGTTCTTC.

This clone was seen just once. CDR3 sequence reads: CASRTTGYTEAFF. DNA for the CDR3: TGTGCCAGCAGAACGACAGGGTACACTGAAGCTTTCTTT. This chain joins TRBV6-5 and TRBJ1-1; TRBD1 matches at 7 bases. CDR3 length: 13 residues. Germline V gene lookup returns CDR1 MNHEY and CDR2 SVGAGI. The ends lost 6 bases at V and 3 bases at J; junction bases unmatched: 4.

The gene calls are TRBV6-5 and TRBJ2-7; 11 nucleotides align to TRBD1. The CDR3 is 14 amino acids. Germline CDR1 MNHEY, CDR2 SVGAGI. Trimming at V came to 5 bases and at J to 7 bases, leaving 7 bases not matched to a gene. The CDR3 coding sequence is TGTGCCAGCAGTGCCCGGACAGGGGGCGGGGAGCAGTACTTC. This codes for CASSARTGGGEQYF.

This CDR3 is CASRKDRDRGNGIYGYTF. The CDR3 nucleotides are TGTGCCAGCAGAAAGGACCGGGACAGGGGGAATGGTATCTATGGCTACACCTTC. The chain uses TRBV21-1 and TRBJ1-2; the DNA was not used to check the table's D call, TRBD1. TRBV21-1 is flagged as a pseudogene. The CDR3 runs to 18 residues.

The CDR3 protein is CASNQRAGPSYEQYF. CDR3 nucleotides: TGTGCCAGCAACCAAAGAGCGGGCCCTTCCTACGAGCAGTACTTC. The V and J genes are TRBV21-1 and TRBJ2-7; the table's D call of TRBD2 was not tested on the DNA. TRBV21-1 is a recognized pseudogene. This CDR3 contains 15 residues.

The J gene is TRBJ2-7, the V gene TRBV6-1, with D possibly being TRBD1 (6 bases). The length of the CDR3 is 13 residues. V lost 6 bases to trimming and J lost 6 bases, with 15 bases between them. From germline, CDR1 is MNHNS and CDR2 SASEGT. CDR3 sequence reads: CASRRELGAEQYF. In DNA form, the CDR3 reads TGTGCCAGCAGGCGAGAGCTGGGGGCCGAGCAGTACTTC.